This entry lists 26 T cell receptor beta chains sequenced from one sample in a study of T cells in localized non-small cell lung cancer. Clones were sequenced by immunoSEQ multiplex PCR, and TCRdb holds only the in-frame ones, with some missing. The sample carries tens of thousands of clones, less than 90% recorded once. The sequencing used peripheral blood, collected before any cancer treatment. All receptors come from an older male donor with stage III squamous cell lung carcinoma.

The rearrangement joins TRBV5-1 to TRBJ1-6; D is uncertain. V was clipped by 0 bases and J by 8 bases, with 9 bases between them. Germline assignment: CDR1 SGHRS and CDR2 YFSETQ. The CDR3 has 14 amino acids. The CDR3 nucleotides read TGCGCCAGCAGCTTGGCCAAGGCGCATTCACCCCTCCACTTT. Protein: CASSLAKAHSPLHF. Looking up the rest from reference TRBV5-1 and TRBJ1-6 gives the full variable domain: KAGVTQTPRYLIKTRGQQVTLSCSPISGHRSVSWYQQTPGQGLQFLFEYFSETQRNKGNFPGRFSGRQFSNSRSEMNVSTLELGDSALYLCASSLAKAHSPLHFGNGTRLTVT.

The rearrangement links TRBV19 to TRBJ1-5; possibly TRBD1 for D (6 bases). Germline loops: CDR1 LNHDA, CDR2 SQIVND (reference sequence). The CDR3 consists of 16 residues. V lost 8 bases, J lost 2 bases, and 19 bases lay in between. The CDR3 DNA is TGTGCCAGTCGCCCCCGGGAGGGGGTAGGCAATCAGCCCCAGCATTTT. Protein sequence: CASRPREGVGNQPQHF.

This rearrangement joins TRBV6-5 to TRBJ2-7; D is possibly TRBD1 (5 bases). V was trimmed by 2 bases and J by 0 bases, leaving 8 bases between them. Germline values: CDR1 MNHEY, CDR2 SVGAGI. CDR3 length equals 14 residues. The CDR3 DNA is TGTGCCAGCAGTTACAGGGGAAACTCCTACGAGCAGTACTTC. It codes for CASSYRGNSYEQYF.

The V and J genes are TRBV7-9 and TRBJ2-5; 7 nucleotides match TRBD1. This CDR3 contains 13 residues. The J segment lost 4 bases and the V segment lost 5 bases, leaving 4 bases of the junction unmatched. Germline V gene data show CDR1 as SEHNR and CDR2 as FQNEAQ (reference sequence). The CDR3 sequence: CASSHSGGETQYF. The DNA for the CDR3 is TGTGCCAGCAGCCACTCAGGGGGAGAGACCCAGTACTTC.

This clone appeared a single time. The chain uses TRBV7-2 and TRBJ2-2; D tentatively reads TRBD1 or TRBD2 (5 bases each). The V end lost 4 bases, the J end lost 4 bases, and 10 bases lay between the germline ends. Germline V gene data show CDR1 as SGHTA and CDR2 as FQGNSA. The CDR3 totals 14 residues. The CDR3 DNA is TGTGCCAGCAGCTCCCGGGACGGCACCGGGGAGCTGTTTTTT. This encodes CASSSRDGTGELFF.

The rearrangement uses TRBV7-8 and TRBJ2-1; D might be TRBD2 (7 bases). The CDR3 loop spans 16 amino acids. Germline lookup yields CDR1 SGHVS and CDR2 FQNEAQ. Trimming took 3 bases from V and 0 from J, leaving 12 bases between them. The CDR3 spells CASSFAGARSYNEQFF. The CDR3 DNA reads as TGTGCCAGCAGCTTTGCGGGGGCCCGCTCCTACAATGAGCAGTTCTTC.

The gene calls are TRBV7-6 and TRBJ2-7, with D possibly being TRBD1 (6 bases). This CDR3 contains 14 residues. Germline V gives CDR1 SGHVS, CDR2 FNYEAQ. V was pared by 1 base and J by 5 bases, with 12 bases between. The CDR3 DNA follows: TGTGCCAGCAGCTTAGACAGGGTTAACAACGAGCAGTACTTC. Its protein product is CASSLDRVNNEQYF.

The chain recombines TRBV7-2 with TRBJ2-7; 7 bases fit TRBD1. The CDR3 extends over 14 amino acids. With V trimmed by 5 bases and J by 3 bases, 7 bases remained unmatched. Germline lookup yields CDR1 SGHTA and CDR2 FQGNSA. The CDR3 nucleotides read TGTGCCAGCAGCCGGACGGCAGGGGGCTACGAGCAGTACGTC. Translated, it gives CASSRTAGGYEQYV.

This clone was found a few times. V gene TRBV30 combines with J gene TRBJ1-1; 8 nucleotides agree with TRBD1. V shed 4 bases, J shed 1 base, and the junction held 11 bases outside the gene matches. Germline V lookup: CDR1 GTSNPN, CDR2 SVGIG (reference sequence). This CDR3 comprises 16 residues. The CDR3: CAWTKDRGPSNTEAFF. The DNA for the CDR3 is TGTGCCTGGACCAAAGACAGGGGCCCCTCGAACACTGAAGCTTTCTTT.

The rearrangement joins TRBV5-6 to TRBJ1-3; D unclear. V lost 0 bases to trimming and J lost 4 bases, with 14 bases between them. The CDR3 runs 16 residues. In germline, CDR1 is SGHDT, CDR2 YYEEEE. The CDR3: CASSLALRGHGNTIYF. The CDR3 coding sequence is TGTGCCAGCAGCTTGGCTCTGCGGGGTCACGGAAACACCATATATTTT.

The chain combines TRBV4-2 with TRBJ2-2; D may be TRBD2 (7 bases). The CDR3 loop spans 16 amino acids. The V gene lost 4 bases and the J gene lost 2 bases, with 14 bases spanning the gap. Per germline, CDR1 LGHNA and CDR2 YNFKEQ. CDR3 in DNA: TGTGCCAGCAGCCGAGGGGGGGGCCTTAACACCGGGGAGCTGTTTTTT. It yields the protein CASSRGGGLNTGELFF.

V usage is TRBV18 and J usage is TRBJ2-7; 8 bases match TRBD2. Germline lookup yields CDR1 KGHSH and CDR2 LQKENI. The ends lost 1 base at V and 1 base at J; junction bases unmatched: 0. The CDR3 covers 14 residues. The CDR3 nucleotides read TGTGCCAGCTCACCACTAGCGGGGTCCTACGAGCAGTACGTC. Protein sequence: CASSPLAGSYEQYV.

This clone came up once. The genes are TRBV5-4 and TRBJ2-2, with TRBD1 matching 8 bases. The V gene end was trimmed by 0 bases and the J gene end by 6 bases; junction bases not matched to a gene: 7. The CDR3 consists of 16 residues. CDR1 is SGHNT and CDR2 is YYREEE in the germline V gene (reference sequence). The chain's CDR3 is CASSLAGGAPAGELFF. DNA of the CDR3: TGTGCCAGCAGCTTGGCAGGGGGCGCTCCGGCCGGGGAGCTGTTTTTT. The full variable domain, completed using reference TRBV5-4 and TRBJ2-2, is ETGVTQSPTHLIKTRGQQVTLRCSSQSGHNTVSWYQQALGQGPQFIFQYYREEENGRGNFPPRFSGLQFPNYSSELNVNALELDDSALYLCASSLAGGAPAGELFFGEGSRLTVL.

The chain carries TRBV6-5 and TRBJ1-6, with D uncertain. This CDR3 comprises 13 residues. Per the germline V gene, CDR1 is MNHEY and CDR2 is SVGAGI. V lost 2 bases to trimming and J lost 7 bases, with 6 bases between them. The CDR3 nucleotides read TGTGCCAGCAGTTACATAAAAAATTCACCCCTCCACTTT. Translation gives CASSYIKNSPLHF.

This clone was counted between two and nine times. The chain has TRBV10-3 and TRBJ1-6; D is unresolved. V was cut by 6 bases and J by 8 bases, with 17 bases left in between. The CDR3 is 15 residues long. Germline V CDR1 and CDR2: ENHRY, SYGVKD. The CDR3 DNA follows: TGTGCCATCAGGCCTAATGGCAGGCAAGATTCACCCCTCCACTTT. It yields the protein CAIRPNGRQDSPLHF.

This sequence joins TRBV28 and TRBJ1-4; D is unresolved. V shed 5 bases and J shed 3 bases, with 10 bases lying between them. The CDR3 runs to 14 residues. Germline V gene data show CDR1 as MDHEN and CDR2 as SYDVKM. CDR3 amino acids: CASSLHLANEKLFF. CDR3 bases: TGTGCCAGCAGTCTACATCTCGCTAATGAAAAACTGTTTTTT.

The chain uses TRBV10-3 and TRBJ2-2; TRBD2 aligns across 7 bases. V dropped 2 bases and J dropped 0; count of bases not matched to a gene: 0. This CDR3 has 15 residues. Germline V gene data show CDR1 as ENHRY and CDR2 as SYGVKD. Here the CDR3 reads CAISEGLANTGELFF. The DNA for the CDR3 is TGTGCCATCAGTGAGGGACTAGCGAACACCGGGGAGCTGTTTTTT.

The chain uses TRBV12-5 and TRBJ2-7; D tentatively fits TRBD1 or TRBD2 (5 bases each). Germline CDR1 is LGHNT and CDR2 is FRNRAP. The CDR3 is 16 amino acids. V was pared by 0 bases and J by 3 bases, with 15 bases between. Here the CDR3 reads CASGLVIWGTDYEQYF. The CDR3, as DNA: TGTGCTAGTGGTTTGGTAATTTGGGGGACGGACTACGAGCAGTACTTC.

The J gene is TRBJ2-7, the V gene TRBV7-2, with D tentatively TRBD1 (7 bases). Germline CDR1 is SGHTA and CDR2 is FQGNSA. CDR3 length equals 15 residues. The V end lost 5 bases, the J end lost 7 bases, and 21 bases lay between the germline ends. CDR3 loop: CASSVDRTTYEEQYF. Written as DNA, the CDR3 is TGTGCCAGCAGCGTGGACAGGACTACCTACGAAGAGCAGTACTTC.

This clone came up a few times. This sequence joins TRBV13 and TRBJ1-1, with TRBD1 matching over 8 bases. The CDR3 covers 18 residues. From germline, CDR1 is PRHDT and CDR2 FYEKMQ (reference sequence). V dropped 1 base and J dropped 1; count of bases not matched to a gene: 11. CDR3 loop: CASSLAAGGAWRNTEAFF. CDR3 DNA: TGTGCCAGCAGCTTAGCCGCAGGGGGCGCTTGGCGGAACACTGAAGCTTTCTTT.

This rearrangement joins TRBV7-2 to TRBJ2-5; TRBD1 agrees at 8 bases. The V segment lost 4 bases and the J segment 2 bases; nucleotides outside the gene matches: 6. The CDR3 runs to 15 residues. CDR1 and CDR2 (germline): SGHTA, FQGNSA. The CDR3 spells CASSSNRGNQETQYF. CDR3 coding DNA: TGTGCCAGCAGCTCCAACAGGGGGAATCAAGAGACCCAGTACTTC. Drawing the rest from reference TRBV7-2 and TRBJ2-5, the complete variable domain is GAGVSQSPSNKVTEKGKDVELRCDPISGHTALYWYRQSLGQGLEFLIYFQGNSAPDKSGLPSDRFSAERTGGSVSTLTIQRTQQEDSAVYLCASSSNRGNQETQYFGPGTRLLVL.

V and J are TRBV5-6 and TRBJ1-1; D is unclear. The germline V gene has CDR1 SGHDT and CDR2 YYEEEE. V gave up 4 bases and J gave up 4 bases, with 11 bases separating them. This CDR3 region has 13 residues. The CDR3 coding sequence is TGTGCCAGCAGCCAAGTACAGCCCACTGAAGCTTTCTTT. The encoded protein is CASSQVQPTEAFF. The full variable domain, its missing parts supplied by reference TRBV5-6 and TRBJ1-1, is DAGVTQSPTHLIKTRGQQVTLRCSPKSGHDTVSWYQQALGQGPQFIFQYYEEEERQRGNFPDRFSGHQFPNYSSELNVNALLLGDSALYLCASSQVQPTEAFFGQGTRLTVV.

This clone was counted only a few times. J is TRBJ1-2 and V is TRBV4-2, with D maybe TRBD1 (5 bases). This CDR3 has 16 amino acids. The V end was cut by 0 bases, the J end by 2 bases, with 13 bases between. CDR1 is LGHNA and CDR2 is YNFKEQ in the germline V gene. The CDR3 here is CASSQDPGTWNYGYTF. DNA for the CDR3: TGTGCCAGCAGCCAAGACCCCGGGACGTGGAACTATGGCTACACCTTC.

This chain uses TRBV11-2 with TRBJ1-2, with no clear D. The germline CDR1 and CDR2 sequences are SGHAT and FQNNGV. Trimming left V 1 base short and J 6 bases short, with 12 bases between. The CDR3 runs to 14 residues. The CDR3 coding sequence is TGTGCCAGCAGCTTAGCGGGAAAGGATAATGGCTACACCTTC. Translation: CASSLAGKDNGYTF. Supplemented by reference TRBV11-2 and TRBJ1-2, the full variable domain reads EAGVAQSPRYKIIEKRQSVAFWCNPISGHATLYWYQQILGQGPKLLIQFQNNGVVDDSQLPKDRFSAERLKGVDSTLKIQPAKLEDSAVYLCASSLAGKDNGYTFGSGTRLTVV.

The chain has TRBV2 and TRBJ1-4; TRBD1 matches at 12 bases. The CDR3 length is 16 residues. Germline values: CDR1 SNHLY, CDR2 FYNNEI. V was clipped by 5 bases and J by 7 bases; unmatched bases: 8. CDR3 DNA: TGTGCCAGCAGTACCGGGACAGGGGGCGCAGGTGAAAAACTGTTTTTT. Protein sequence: CASSTGTGGAGEKLFF.

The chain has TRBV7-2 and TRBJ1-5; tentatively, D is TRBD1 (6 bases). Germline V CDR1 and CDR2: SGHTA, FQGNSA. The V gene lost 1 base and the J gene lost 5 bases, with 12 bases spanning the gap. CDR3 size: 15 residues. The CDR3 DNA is TGTGCCAGCAGCTTAGGGACGACAGGTTATCAGCCCCAGCATTTT. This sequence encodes CASSLGTTGYQPQHF.